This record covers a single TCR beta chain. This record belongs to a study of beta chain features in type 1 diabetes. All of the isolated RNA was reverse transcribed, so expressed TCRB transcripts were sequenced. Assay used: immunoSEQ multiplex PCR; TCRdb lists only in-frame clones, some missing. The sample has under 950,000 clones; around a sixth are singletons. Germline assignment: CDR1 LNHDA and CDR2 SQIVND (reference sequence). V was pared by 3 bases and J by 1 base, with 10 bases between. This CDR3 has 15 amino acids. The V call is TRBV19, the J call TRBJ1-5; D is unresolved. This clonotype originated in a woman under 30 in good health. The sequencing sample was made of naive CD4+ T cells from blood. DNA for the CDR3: TGTGCCAGTAGTATTTGGGGTTCCAGCAATCAGCCCCAGCATTTT. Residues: CASSIWGSSNQPQHF.